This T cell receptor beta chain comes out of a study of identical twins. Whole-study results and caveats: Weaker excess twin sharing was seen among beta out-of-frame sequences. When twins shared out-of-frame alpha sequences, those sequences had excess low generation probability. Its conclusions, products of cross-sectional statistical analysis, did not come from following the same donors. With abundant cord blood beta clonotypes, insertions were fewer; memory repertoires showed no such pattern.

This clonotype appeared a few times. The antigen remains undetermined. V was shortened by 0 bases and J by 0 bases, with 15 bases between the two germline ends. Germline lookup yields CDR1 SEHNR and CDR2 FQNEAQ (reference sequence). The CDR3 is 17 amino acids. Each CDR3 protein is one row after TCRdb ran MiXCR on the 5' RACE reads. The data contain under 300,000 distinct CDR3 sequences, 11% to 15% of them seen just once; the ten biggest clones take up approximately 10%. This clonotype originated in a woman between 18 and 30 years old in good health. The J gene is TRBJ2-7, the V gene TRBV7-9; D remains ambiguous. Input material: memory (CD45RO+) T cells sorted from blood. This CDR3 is CASSLALTTQSSYEQYF. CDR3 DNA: TGTGCCAGCAGCTTAGCGCTCACGACACAGAGCTCCTACGAGCAGTACTTC.